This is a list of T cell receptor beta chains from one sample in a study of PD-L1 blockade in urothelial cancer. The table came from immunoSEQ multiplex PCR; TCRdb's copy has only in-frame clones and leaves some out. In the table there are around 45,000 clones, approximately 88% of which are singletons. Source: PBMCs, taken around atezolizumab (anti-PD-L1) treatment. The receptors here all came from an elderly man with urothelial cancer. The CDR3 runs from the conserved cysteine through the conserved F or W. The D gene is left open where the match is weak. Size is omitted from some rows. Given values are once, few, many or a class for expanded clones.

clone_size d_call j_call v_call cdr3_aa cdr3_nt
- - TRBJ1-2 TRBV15 CATSVTGREGYTF TGTGCCACCAGCGTAACAGGGCGGGAGGGCTACACCTTC
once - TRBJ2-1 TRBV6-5 CASSLGQLKVF TGTGCCAGCAGCCTAGGACAGCTCAAGGTCTTC
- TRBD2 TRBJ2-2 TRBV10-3 CAISPSGRANTGELFF TGTGCCATCAGTCCTAGCGGGAGGGCGAACACCGGGGAGCTGTTTTTT
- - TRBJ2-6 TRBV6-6 CAGLNSGANVLTF TGTGCCGGGCTTAACTCTGGGGCCAACGTCCTGACTTTC
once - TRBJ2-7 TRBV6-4 CASSVGNLAGSYEQYF TGTGCCAGCAGTGTCGGGAATTTAGCCGGGTCCTACGAGCAGTACTTC
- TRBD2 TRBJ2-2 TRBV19 CASGGGLAGELFF TGTGCCAGTGGGGGGGGGTTAGCCGGGGAGCTGTTTTTT
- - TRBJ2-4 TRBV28 CASSLRRDGDIQYF TGTGCCAGCAGTTTGAGGAGGGACGGGGACATTCAGTACTTC
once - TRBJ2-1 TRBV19 CASRRAGGTGAYNEQFF TGTGCCAGTAGGCGTGCGGGAGGGACAGGGGCTTACAATGAGCAGTTCTTC
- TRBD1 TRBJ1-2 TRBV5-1 CASSLTGASRDGYTF TGCGCCAGCAGCTTGACAGGGGCCAGCAGGGATGGCTACACCTTC
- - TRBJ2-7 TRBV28 CASSLPGTYEQYF TGTGCCAGCAGTTTACCCGGGACCTACGAGCAGTACTTC
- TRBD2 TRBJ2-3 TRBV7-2 CASSPLAGRGTDTQYF TGTGCCAGCAGCCCCTTAGCGGGACGGGGCACAGATACGCAGTATTTT
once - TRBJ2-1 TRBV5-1 CASSLLLVSYNEQFF TGCGCCAGCAGCTTACTACTAGTATCCTACAATGAGCAGTTCTTC
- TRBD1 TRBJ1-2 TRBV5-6 CASSLEYGAGGSTYGYTF TGTGCCAGCAGCTTGGAATACGGGGCAGGGGGAAGTACCTATGGCTACACCTTC
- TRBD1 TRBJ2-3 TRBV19 CASSIWGTGETDTQYF TGTGCCAGTAGTATATGGGGGACAGGGGAAACAGATACGCAGTATTTT